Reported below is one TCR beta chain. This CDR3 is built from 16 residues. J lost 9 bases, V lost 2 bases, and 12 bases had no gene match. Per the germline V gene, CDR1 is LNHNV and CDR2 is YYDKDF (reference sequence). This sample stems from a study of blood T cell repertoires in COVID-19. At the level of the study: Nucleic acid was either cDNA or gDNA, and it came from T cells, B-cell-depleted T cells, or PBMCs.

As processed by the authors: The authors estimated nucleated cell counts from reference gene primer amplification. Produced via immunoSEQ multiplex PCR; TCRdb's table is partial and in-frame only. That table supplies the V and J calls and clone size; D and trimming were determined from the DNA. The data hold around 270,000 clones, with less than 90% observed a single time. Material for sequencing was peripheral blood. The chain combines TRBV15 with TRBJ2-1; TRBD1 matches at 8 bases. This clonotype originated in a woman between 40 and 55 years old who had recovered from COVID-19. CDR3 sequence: CATSRTPGQGTVEQFF. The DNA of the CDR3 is TGTGCCACCAGCAGAACTCCCGGACAGGGCACAGTTGAGCAGTTCTTC.